This entry describes one T cell receptor beta chain. Assay used: immunoSEQ multiplex PCR; TCRdb lists only in-frame clones, some missing. The table records about 50,000 clones, around 90% of them present only once. These data are taken from a study of T cell changes during pregnancy in multiple sclerosis. The CDR3 contains 17 residues. CDR1 is SQVTM, CDR2 ANQGSEA, per germline. With 1 base removed from V and 0 bases from J, the gap between germline ends came to 16 bases. The clonotype originates from a female donor with multiple sclerosis, enrolled in a pregnancy study. The sample in question was CD8+ T cells from peripheral blood mononuclear cells, obtained after pregnancy. The chain recombines TRBV29-1 with TRBJ2-1; D is perhaps TRBD2 (7 bases). The CDR3 DNA sequence: TGCAGCGTTGAAGGTGGACAGTGGGGGGGCTCCTACAATGAGCAGTTCTTC. Translating it yields CSVEGGQWGGSYNEQFF.